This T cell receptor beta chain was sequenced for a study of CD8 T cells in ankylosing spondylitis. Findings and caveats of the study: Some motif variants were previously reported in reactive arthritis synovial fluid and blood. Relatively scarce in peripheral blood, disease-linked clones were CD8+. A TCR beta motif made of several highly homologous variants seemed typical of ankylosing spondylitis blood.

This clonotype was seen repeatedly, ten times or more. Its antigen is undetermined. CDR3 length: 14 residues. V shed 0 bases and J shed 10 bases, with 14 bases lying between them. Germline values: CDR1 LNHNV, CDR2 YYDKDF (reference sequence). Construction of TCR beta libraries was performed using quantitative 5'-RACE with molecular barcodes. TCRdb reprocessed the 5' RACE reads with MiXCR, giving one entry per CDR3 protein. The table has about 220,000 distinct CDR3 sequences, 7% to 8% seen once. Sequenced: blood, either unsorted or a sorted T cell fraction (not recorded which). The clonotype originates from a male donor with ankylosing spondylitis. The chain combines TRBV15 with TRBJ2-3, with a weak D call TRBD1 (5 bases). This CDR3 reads CATSRDRAQNPQYF. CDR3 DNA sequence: TGTGCCACCAGCAGAGACAGGGCCCAAAATCCGCAGTATTTT.